Listed below are T cell receptor beta chains from one sample, sequenced in a study of beta chain features in type 1 diabetes. Sequenced by immunoSEQ multiplex PCR; TCRdb stores in-frame clones only, minus some. Of about 290,000 clones in the sample, approximately 8% were seen once. The sample comprised central memory CD4+ T cells from blood. The receptor source for this set is a woman between 18 and 29 years old in good health. CDR3s leave out the opening cysteine and the closing phenylalanine or tryptophan. The D gene is left open where the match is weak. Clone sizes are given selectively: once, few, many, or a class where the clone is expanded.

j_call | clone_size | v_call | d_call | cdr3_aa
TRBJ2-5 | few | TRBV11-3 | TRBD1 | ASSSSRGYEETQY
TRBJ2-7 | - | TRBV19 | TRBD1 | ASSVWDRSYEQY
TRBJ2-2 | few | TRBV2 | - | ASRVPPGELF
TRBJ2-1 | - | TRBV7-9 | - | ASSSTRGGFDNEQF
TRBJ1-1 | few | TRBV7-2 | - | ASSLSRVAEAF
TRBJ2-5 | few | TRBV25-1 | TRBD2 | ASSDKGTSGNQETQY
TRBJ2-3 | - | TRBV4-3 | TRBD2 | ASSQGGLAGGWDTQY
TRBJ1-6 | few | TRBV6-6 | - | ASKQGNSPLH
TRBJ2-1 | - | TRBV2 | - | ASSGRLYFSEQF
TRBJ2-2 | - | TRBV5-1 | - | ASSSGPATGELF
TRBJ2-5 | - | TRBV18 | - | ASSPAGRETQY
TRBJ2-3 | - | TRBV19 | - | ASGGRERKDTQY
TRBJ1-1 | - | TRBV6-4 | - | ASSTKNTEAF
TRBJ2-5 | - | TRBV7-2 | TRBD1 | ASSLANAGGETQY
TRBJ2-7 | - | TRBV11-2 | TRBD2 | ASSLTSGAGEQY
TRBJ1-1 | once | TRBV4-1 | - | ASSHPDRPNTEAF
TRBJ1-4 | few | TRBV28 | TRBD1 | ASSRTGRTTNEKLF
TRBJ1-5 | - | TRBV7-9 | TRBD1 | ASSLGQGASNQPQH
TRBJ2-6 | - | TRBV5-1 | TRBD1 | ASSPGDRGSGANVLT
TRBJ1-6 | - | TRBV6-1 | - | ASKRDNGYLSPLH
TRBJ2-1 | few | TRBV9 | - | ASSMVGANNEQF
TRBJ1-3 | few | TRBV9 | - | ASSGYGNTIY
TRBJ1-5 | few | TRBV5-6 | - | ASSSRLSGPQH
TRBJ2-3 | few | TRBV27 | - | ASSRDSLPTDTQY
TRBJ2-2 | - | TRBV2 | TRBD1 | ASSVQGAGTGELF
TRBJ2-1 | - | TRBV5-1 | - | ASSLGFGNNEQF
TRBJ1-1 | - | TRBV5-1 | TRBD1 | ASSLARGGSEAF
TRBJ2-2 | few | TRBV7-2 | - | ASSPPSASTGELF
TRBJ1-2 | - | TRBV29-1 | TRBD1 | SVGGRDRVNYGYT
TRBJ2-2 | few | TRBV7-9 | - | ASSLEVVGELF
TRBJ1-2 | - | TRBV5-4 | - | ASSQERRTVRDYT
TRBJ2-1 | many | TRBV2 | TRBD2 | ASLPTSGRADQF
TRBJ2-1 | few | TRBV28 | - | ASSLTRRGHEQF
TRBJ2-1 | - | TRBV4-3 | - | ASSQDPWSVNEQF
TRBJ2-1 | few | TRBV19 | - | ASSNQGEGEQF
TRBJ2-5 | - | TRBV6-8 | TRBD2 | ARSMGGEETQY
TRBJ2-6 | - | TRBV5-6 | - | ASSRRTGVSGANVLT
TRBJ1-2 | few | TRBV9 | - | ASSVGRSYT
TRBJ2-1 | many | TRBV7-9 | TRBD2 | ASSLWGGSSYNEQF
TRBJ1-4 | many | TRBV20-1 | - | SAKYEKLF
TRBJ2-4 | - | TRBV27 | TRBD2 | ASSLYSGGGAKNIQY
TRBJ1-1 | - | TRBV28 | - | ASSLYTEAF
TRBJ2-7 | - | TRBV4-3 | - | ASSQGLGEGNEQY
TRBJ1-5 | - | TRBV5-1 | TRBD1 | ASSSVPTGTGEQPQH
TRBJ1-2 | many | TRBV28 | - | ASSPMLGRVGYGYT